This T cell receptor (beta chain) derives from a study of CD8+ T cells in alopecia areata. As for the study in general: Treatment with tofacitinib (6 to 18 months) was followed by 6 months off drug.

RNA, once extracted, was reverse transcribed into cDNA for use as the sequencing template. Assay used: immunoSEQ multiplex PCR; TCRdb lists only in-frame clones, some missing. This table holds some 45,000 clones, 80% to 95% found once. Treatment denoted: oral pan-JAK inhibitor, 5-10 mg twice daily. From germline, CDR1 is MNHEY and CDR2 SMNVEV (reference sequence). The CDR3 loop spans 17 amino acids. The V end lost 1 base, the J end lost 0 bases, and 16 bases lay between the germline ends. The source of this sequence is a human donor with alopecia areata. Sample: CD8+ T cells sorted from blood, taken at week 24, from a patient treated with tofacitinib. V and J are TRBV27 and TRBJ2-7, with D tentatively TRBD1 or TRBD2 (5 bases each). Here the CDR3 reads CASSLFFGDGPSYEQYF. In DNA form, the CDR3 reads TGTGCCAGCAGTTTATTTTTCGGGGACGGTCCCTCCTACGAGCAGTACTTC.